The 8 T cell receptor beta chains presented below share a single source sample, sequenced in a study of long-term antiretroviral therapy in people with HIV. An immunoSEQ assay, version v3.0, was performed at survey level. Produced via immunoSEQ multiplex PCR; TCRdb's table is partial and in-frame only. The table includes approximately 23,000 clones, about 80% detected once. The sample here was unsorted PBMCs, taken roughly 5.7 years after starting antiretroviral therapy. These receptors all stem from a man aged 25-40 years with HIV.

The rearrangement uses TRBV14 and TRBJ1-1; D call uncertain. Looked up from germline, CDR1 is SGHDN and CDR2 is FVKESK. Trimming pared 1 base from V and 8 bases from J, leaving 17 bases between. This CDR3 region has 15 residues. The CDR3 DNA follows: TGTGCCAGCAGCCAAGCAGAAGGGCCCCTCTTCGAAGCTTTCTTT. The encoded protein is CASSQAEGPLFEAFF.

The CDR3 region is CASSLVPGGSQPQHF. CDR3 nucleotides: TGTGCCAGCAGTTTAGTCCCGGGGGGCAGTCAGCCCCAGCATTTT. The chain uses TRBV27 and TRBJ1-5, with D possibly matching TRBD1 (6 bases). Per the germline V gene, CDR1 is MNHEY and CDR2 is SMNVEV (reference sequence). V dropped 2 bases and J dropped 6 bases, with 14 bases sitting between them. This CDR3 spans 15 amino acids.

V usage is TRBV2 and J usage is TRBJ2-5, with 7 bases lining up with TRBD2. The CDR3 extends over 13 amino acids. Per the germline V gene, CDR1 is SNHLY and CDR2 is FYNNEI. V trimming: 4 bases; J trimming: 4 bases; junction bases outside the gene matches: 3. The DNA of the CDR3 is TGTGCCAGCAGTGGGGGGGGAACAGAGACCCAGTACTTC. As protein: CASSGGGTETQYF.

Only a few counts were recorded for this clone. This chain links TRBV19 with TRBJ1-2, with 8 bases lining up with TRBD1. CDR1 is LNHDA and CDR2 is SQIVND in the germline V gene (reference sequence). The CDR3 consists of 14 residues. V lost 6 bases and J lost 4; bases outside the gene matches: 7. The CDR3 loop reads CASSLDRALYGYTF. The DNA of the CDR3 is TGTGCCAGTAGCCTGGACAGGGCCCTCTATGGCTACACCTTC.

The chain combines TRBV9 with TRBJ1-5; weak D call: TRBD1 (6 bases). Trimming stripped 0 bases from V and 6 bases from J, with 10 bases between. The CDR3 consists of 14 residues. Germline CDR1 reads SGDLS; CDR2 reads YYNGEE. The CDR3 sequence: CASSVGTVGQPQHF. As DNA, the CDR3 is TGTGCCAGCAGCGTAGGGACAGTGGGTCAGCCCCAGCATTTT.

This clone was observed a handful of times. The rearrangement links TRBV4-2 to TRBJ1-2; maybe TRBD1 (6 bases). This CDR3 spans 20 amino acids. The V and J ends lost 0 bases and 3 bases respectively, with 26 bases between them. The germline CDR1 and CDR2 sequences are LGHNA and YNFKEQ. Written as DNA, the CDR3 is TGTGCCAGCAGCCAAGACCCCGGGTGGGTCCGGGGGGCACGGGACTATGGCTACACCTTC. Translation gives CASSQDPGWVRGARDYGYTF.

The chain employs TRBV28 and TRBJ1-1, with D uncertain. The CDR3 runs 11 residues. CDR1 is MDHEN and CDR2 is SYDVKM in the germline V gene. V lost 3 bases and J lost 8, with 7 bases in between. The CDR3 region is CASSLDREAFF. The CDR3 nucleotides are TGTGCCAGCAGTTTGGACCGAGAAGCTTTCTTT.

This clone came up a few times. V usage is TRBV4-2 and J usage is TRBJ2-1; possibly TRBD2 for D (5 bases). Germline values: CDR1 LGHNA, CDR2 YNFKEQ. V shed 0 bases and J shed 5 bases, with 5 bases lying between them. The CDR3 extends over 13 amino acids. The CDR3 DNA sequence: TGTGCCAGCAGCCAAGACGGGAACAATGAGCAGTTCTTC. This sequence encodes CASSQDGNNEQFF.